One sample yielded the 8 T cell receptor beta chains listed below, sequenced in a study of CD8+CD57+ T cells in acquired aplastic anemia (dated by TCRdb to between 2018 and 2020). Expansion of CD8+CD57+ cells had been shown by flow cytometry in the patients chosen for sequencing. Sequencer: Illumina HiSeq 2000. Genomic DNA served as template for TCR beta VDJ combination and CDR3 sequence profiling. TCRdb applied fastp at Q25 and MiXCR to the public reads, then kept only in-frame beta chains. Records with the same CDR3 protein are collapsed into one entry carrying the most frequent genes and DNA. A total of hundreds of thousands of distinct CDR3 sequences appear in this sample, roughly half of them only once. Together, the top ten hold 7% to 9.5% of the sample. Sequencing was carried out using sorted CD4+, CD8+, or CD8+CD57+ T cells (not recorded which) from PBMCs. The receptors come from a human donor with aplastic anemia.

This clonotype appeared many times. This chain links TRBV9 with TRBJ1-2, with D possibly TRBD1 on 5 matching bases. Trimming removed 3 bases at V and 0 bases at J, with 21 bases between. Germline CDR1 and CDR2: SGDLS and YYNGEE. The CDR3 runs to 18 residues. Written as DNA, the CDR3 is TGTGCCAGCAGCGCCGGGGGAGTTGAGGGCCCAGCTAACTATGGCTACACCTTC. Protein product: CASSAGGVEGPANYGYTF.

This clonotype was observed a handful of times. This chain joins TRBV7-9 and TRBJ1-3, with D unclear. Germline V gene sequence: CDR1 SEHNR, CDR2 FQNEAQ (reference sequence). The CDR3 runs to 17 residues. V was trimmed by 10 bases and J by 4 bases, leaving 26 bases between them. The CDR3 bases are TGTGCCACCCCGTCCAAGCCCAGCCATAAAGCAGGAAACACCATATATTTT. Amino acid sequence: CATPSKPSHKAGNTIYF. The whole variable domain, filled in from reference TRBV7-9 and TRBJ1-3, reads DTGVSQNPRHKITKRGQNVTFRCDPISEHNRLYWYRQTLGQGPEFLTYFQNEAQLEKSRLLSDRFSAERPKGSFSTLEIQRTEQGDSAMYLCATPSKPSHKAGNTIYFGEGSWLTVV.

This clonotype occurred many times. The chain carries TRBV7-6 and TRBJ1-1; no clear D gene. CDR1 and CDR2 from the germline V gene are SGHVS and FNYEAQ. The CDR3 length is 14 residues. Trimming removed 5 bases at V and 1 base at J, with 11 bases between. CDR3 region: CASSPGLSNTEAFF. The CDR3 coding sequence is TGTGCCAGCAGCCCCGGGCTTTCGAACACTGAAGCTTTCTTT.

The rearrangement links TRBV25-1 to TRBJ1-2; 8 bases are a match to TRBD1. CDR1 MGHDK and CDR2 SYGVNS come from the germline V gene. V dropped 2 bases and J dropped 8; count of bases not matched to a gene: 13. The CDR3 consists of 16 residues. The CDR3 DNA sequence: TGTGCCAGCAGTGAACGGGCAGGGGGCCTGGCTTGGGGCTACACCTTC. Its translation is CASSERAGGLAWGYTF.

At least ten counts were recorded for this clonotype. This chain links TRBV7-9 with TRBJ2-5; D gene ambiguous. This CDR3 has 12 amino acids. V lost 1 base and J 5 bases, leaving 5 bases between the germline ends. Germline V gene data show CDR1 as SEHNR and CDR2 as FQNEAQ (reference sequence). The CDR3 sequence: CASSLDRETQYF. The CDR3 DNA is TGTGCCAGCAGCTTAGATCGGGAGACCCAGTACTTC.

The chain couples TRBV19 to TRBJ2-2; no definite D call. This CDR3 spans 13 amino acids. Per germline, CDR1 LNHDA and CDR2 SQIVND (reference sequence). Trimming pared 3 bases from V and 6 bases from J, leaving 8 bases between. The CDR3, as DNA: TGTGCCAGTAGTATGGGTGGGGCCGGGGAGCTGTTTTTT. This sequence encodes CASSMGGAGELFF.

This chain joins TRBV20-1 and TRBJ1-6; 8 nucleotides line up with TRBD1. In germline, CDR1 is DFQATT, CDR2 SNEGSKA (reference sequence). The CDR3 spans 16 residues. DNA for the CDR3: TGCAGCGCGAACTGCGGGACAGGCGGATATTGTTCACCCCTCCACTTT. Translation gives CSANCGTGGYCSPLHF.

V usage is TRBV25-1 and J usage is TRBJ1-1, with 7 positions matching TRBD1. After removal of 4 bases from V and 1 base from J, the junction contained 3 bases not matched to a gene. CDR1 MGHDK and CDR2 SYGVNS come from the germline V gene. The CDR3 covers 14 residues. CDR3 sequence: CASSVTGSNTEAFF. CDR3 bases: TGTGCCAGCAGTGTGACAGGGTCGAACACTGAAGCTTTCTTT.